The 11 T cell receptor beta chains in this list originate from one sample, sequenced in a study of blood T cell repertoires in COVID-19. Clones were sequenced by immunoSEQ multiplex PCR, and TCRdb holds only the in-frame ones, with some missing. The sample carries 52,000 or so clones, approximately 91% recorded once. Sequenced: peripheral blood. The receptors come from a man aged 55 to 70 with active COVID-19.

This chain uses TRBV21-1 with TRBJ2-1; the listed D gene, TRBD2, was not tested against the DNA. TRBV21-1 is annotated as a pseudogene. This CDR3 has 15 amino acids. This CDR3 is CASSKETSGRHEQFF. In DNA, the CDR3 is TGTGCCAGCAGCAAAGAGACTAGCGGGAGGCATGAGCAGTTCTTC.

The chain joins TRBV15 to TRBJ2-7; 8 nucleotides match TRBD2. Germline V gives CDR1 LNHNV, CDR2 YYDKDF (reference sequence). The CDR3 is 15 amino acids. V was pared by 0 bases and J by 3 bases, with 4 bases of the junction left unmatched. The CDR3, as DNA: TGTGCCACCAGCAGAGATCCTAGCGGGCTCTACGAGCAGTACTTC. Its protein is CATSRDPSGLYEQYF.

The J gene is TRBJ2-2, the V gene TRBV5-8; 7 nucleotides agree with TRBD1. V was clipped by 3 bases and J by 4 bases; unmatched bases: 9. This CDR3 is 16 amino acids long. The germline CDR1 and CDR2 sequences are SGHTS and YDEGEE. CDR3 sequence reads: CASSYQTGMITGELFF. The CDR3 DNA reads as TGTGCCAGCAGCTACCAGACAGGGATGATCACCGGGGAGCTGTTTTTT.

V is TRBV11-2 and J is TRBJ2-3; the D gene is possibly TRBD2 (5 bases). The CDR3 extends over 13 amino acids. Trimming took off 5 bases at V and 1 base at J, with 7 bases between the two ends. Germline V CDR1 and CDR2: SGHAT, FQNNGV. CDR3 residues: CASSGLRTDTQYF. The CDR3 bases are TGTGCCAGCAGCGGACTCCGCACAGATACGCAGTATTTT.

V gene TRBV4-1 combines with J gene TRBJ2-1; D is perhaps TRBD2 (6 bases). Germline V gives CDR1 MGHRA, CDR2 YSYEKL. The V end was cut by 1 base, the J end by 0 bases, with 10 bases between. CDR3 length: 16 residues. Here the CDR3 DNA reads TGCGCCAGCAGCCAAGTCGGGGGTAGCTCCTACAATGAGCAGTTCTTC. Its translation is CASSQVGGSSYNEQFF.

The chain carries TRBV5-1 and TRBJ1-2, with D possibly being TRBD1 (5 bases). The germline gives CDR1 SGHRS, CDR2 YFSETQ. V gave up 6 bases and J gave up 3 bases, with 12 bases separating them. The CDR3 extends over 13 amino acids. The CDR3 sequence: CASKQPGHYGYTF. The DNA for the CDR3 is TGCGCCAGCAAACAACCAGGGCACTATGGCTACACCTTC.

This chain links TRBV9 with TRBJ1-6; 7 nucleotides align to TRBD1. There are 14 residues in the CDR3. Germline V gene lookup returns CDR1 SGDLS and CDR2 YYNGEE. V lost 5 bases, J lost 10 bases, and 9 bases stayed unmatched. The CDR3 nucleotides read TGTGCCAGCAGAGCAACAGGGGCGACGTCACCCCTCCACTTT. It specifies CASRATGATSPLHF.

The chain has TRBV29-1 and TRBJ1-1; no firm D call. CDR1 is SQVTM, CDR2 ANQGSEA, per germline. This CDR3 is 14 amino acids long. The V end lost 3 bases, the J end lost 4 bases, and 15 bases lay between the germline ends. CDR3 amino acids: CSVDEGGLITEAFF. The CDR3 region has the DNA TGCAGCGTTGATGAAGGAGGGCTGATCACTGAAGCTTTCTTT. Full variable domain (outside the CDR3, taken from reference TRBV29-1 and TRBJ1-1): SAVISQKPSRDICQRGTSLTIQCQVDSQVTMMFWYRQQPGQSLTLIATANQGSEATYESGFVIDKFPISRPNLTFSTLTVSNMSPEDSSIYLCSVDEGGLITEAFFGQGTRLTVV.

This chain links TRBV4-2 with TRBJ1-2; D unresolved. CDR1 and CDR2 (germline): LGHNA, YNFKEQ. Trimming left V 4 bases short and J 0 bases short, with 6 bases between. This CDR3 is 13 amino acids long. In DNA, the CDR3 is TGTGCCAGCAGCCCCGACACTAACTATGGCTACACCTTC. Translating it yields CASSPDTNYGYTF.

This chain connects TRBV5-8 to TRBJ1-1; no clear D gene. CDR1 is SGHTS and CDR2 is YDEGEE in the germline V gene. The V and J ends lost 4 bases and 5 bases respectively, with 15 bases between them. The CDR3 runs to 14 residues. The DNA of the CDR3 is TGTGCCAGCAGCCTAGACACGGGAGATACTGAAGCTTTCTTT. The encoded protein is CASSLDTGDTEAFF.

The chain couples TRBV7-9 to TRBJ2-2, with D possibly being TRBD2 (6 bases). The CDR3 totals 15 residues. V was trimmed by 5 bases and J by 0 bases, leaving 10 bases between them. Per the germline V gene, CDR1 is SEHNR and CDR2 is FQNEAQ (reference sequence). The CDR3 loop is CASSRDSPNTGELFF. The CDR3 DNA sequence: TGTGCCAGCAGCCGGGACTCCCCGAACACCGGGGAGCTGTTTTTT.